The next 13 T cell receptor beta chains were all read from a single sample in a study of human T cells and chemical hapten exposure. Noted time point: patch test 1, 2 weeks after DPC sensitization. As for treatment: therapeutic diphenylcyclopropenone sensitization with weekly scalp DPC. TCRdb fed the RACE reads into MiXCR, producing one record per CDR3 protein. This repertoire shows about 360,000 distinct CDR3 sequences, approximately 6.3% found once; its top ten account for less than 10%. Sequences were derived from whole blood, sampled in connection with sensitization to the hapten diphenylcyclopropenone (DPC). The receptors shown here come from a woman aged 18-29 years with alopecia areata. Some clones in this sample may be carry-over from other donors' samples.

Ten or more counts support this clonotype. V usage is TRBV5-6 and J usage is TRBJ2-5, with 8 bases identical to TRBD2. This CDR3 is 13 amino acids long. The V and J ends lost 4 bases and 4 bases, in that order; junction bases with no gene match: 3. Germline V gene data show CDR1 as SGHDT and CDR2 as YYEEEE. CDR3 region: CASSPGGVETQYF. CDR3 nucleotide sequence: TGTGCCAGCAGCCCCGGGGGGGTAGAGACCCAGTACTTC.

The gene calls are TRBV6-5 and TRBJ2-3; 13 bases line up with TRBD2. J gave up 4 bases and V 0 bases, and 4 bases lay outside the gene matches. Germline V gene sequence: CDR1 MNHEY, CDR2 SVGAGI. The CDR3 is 17 amino acids. The CDR3 region has the DNA TGTGCCAGCAGTTACTCGGGACTAGCGGGGCTCTCAGATACGCAGTATTTT. The encoded protein is CASSYSGLAGLSDTQYF.

This clonotype was seen a few times. The rearrangement links TRBV27 to TRBJ1-2; D is perhaps TRBD1 (6 bases). The CDR3 consists of 16 residues. Germline V lookup: CDR1 MNHEY, CDR2 SMNVEV (reference sequence). Trimming left V 3 bases short and J 4 bases short, with 18 bases between. CDR3 residues: CASSLKSGGATYGYTF. CDR3 DNA: TGTGCCAGCAGTTTGAAGTCGGGGGGGGCCACCTATGGCTACACCTTC.

This clonotype came up many times. The chain uses TRBV7-3 and TRBJ1-1, with a possible D match to TRBD1 (5 bases). There are 15 residues in the CDR3. Germline CDR1 SGHTA, CDR2 FQGTGA. V lost 0 bases, J lost 1 base, and 9 bases lay in between. Here the CDR3 reads CASSLTGHTNTEAFF. CDR3 in DNA: TGTGCCAGCAGCTTAACGGGGCACACGAACACTGAAGCTTTCTTT.

This clonotype showed up just a few times. The chain joins TRBV6-2 or TRBV6-3 to TRBJ1-6, with D possibly matching TRBD1 (5 bases). The V gene's germline CDR1 is MNHEY and CDR2 SVGEGT. The ends were cut back, 1 base at V and 4 bases at J, with 14 bases in the middle. This CDR3 has 17 amino acids. The CDR3 is CASSYYRGLRYNSPLHF. CDR3 nucleotide sequence: TGTGCCAGCAGTTACTACCGGGGCCTTCGGTATAATTCACCCCTCCACTTT.

This clonotype was observed many times. The chain joins TRBV4-3 to TRBJ1-2; D gene unclear. V lost 2 bases and J 4 bases, leaving 14 bases between the germline ends. Germline CDR1 and CDR2: LGHNA and YSLEER. The CDR3 has 15 amino acids. The CDR3 spells CASSQLWEESYGYTF. The CDR3 DNA reads as TGCGCCAGCAGCCAATTGTGGGAAGAATCCTATGGCTACACCTTC.

This clonotype was recorded at least ten times. This rearrangement joins TRBV7-6 to TRBJ2-5, with D possibly being TRBD1 or TRBD2 (5 bases each). The germline CDR1 and CDR2 sequences are SGHVS and FNYEAQ. Trimming left V 5 bases short and J 1 base short, with 8 bases between. The CDR3 extends over 13 amino acids. CDR3 region: CASSGGSQETQYF. The CDR3 DNA follows: TGTGCCAGCAGCGGGGGATCCCAAGAGACCCAGTACTTC.

The chain couples TRBV2 to TRBJ2-1; the match to TRBD1 covers 8 bases. Trimming cost V 6 bases and J 0 bases; bases outside gene matches: 7. Germline V gene lookup returns CDR1 SNHLY and CDR2 FYNNEI. This CDR3 is built from 16 residues. The CDR3 protein is CASRRTGFTSYNEQFF. DNA of the CDR3: TGTGCCAGCAGAAGGACAGGGTTTACCTCCTACAATGAGCAGTTCTTC.

This clonotype was observed a few times. The chain couples TRBV7-2 to TRBJ2-2; TRBD1 agrees at 10 bases. The CDR3 is made up of 15 amino acids. Germline CDR1 reads SGHTA; CDR2 reads FQGNSA. Trimming cost V 5 bases and J 6 bases; bases outside gene matches: 6. The DNA of the CDR3 is TGTGCCAGCAGCGGCAGACAGGGGGCCCCCGGGGAGCTGTTTTTT. Protein: CASSGRQGAPGELFF.

The sample holds a few counts of this clonotype. V is TRBV28 and J is TRBJ1-5, with TRBD1 identical over 7 bases. The CDR3 sequence is 15 residues long. J gave up 6 bases and V 3 bases, and 8 bases lay outside the gene matches. Germline CDR1 and CDR2: MDHEN and SYDVKM. The DNA of the CDR3 is TGTGCCAGCAGTTTTAGCGACAGGGCGGGTCAGCCCCAGCATTTT. Amino acids: CASSFSDRAGQPQHF. Full variable domain (missing parts from reference TRBV28 and TRBJ1-5): DVKVTQSSRYLVKRTGEKVFLECVQDMDHENMFWYRQDPGLGLRLIYFSYDVKMKEKGDIPEGYSVSREKKERFSLILESASTNQTSMYLCASSFSDRAGQPQHFGDGTRLSIL.

This chain uses TRBV18 with TRBJ2-1, with 10 positions matching TRBD2. The germline V gene encodes CDR1 KGHSH and CDR2 LQKENI. This CDR3 comprises 15 residues. V trimming: 0 bases; J trimming: 8 bases; junction bases outside the gene matches: 4. This CDR3 is CASSPPSGGAHEQFF. The DNA for the CDR3 is TGTGCCAGCTCACCACCGAGCGGGGGGGCGCATGAGCAGTTCTTC.

This clonotype was detected a few times. The chain carries TRBV2 and TRBJ2-3; D gene ambiguous. Between the trimmed V and J ends, which lost 5 bases and 0 bases, there was a span of 9 bases. Per germline, CDR1 SNHLY and CDR2 FYNNEI. This CDR3 is built from 14 residues. The CDR3 here is CASSRALSTDTQYF. In DNA, the CDR3 is TGTGCCAGCAGTAGGGCACTAAGCACAGATACGCAGTATTTT.

The rearrangement uses TRBV29-1 and TRBJ1-1, with D unresolved. Germline V CDR1 and CDR2: SQVTM, ANQGSEA. Deletions cut 7 bases from V and 5 bases from J, with 11 bases between. This CDR3 contains 11 residues. CDR3 sequence: CSAGRYTEAFF. For the CDR3, the DNA is TGCAGCGCCGGCCGGTATACTGAAGCTTTCTTT.